This is a list of T cell receptor beta chains from one sample in a study of vaccination effects on CD4 cells after COVID-19. Sequenced by immunoSEQ multiplex PCR; TCRdb stores in-frame clones only, minus some. The data show 25,000 to 40,000 clones, with about two thirds seen just once and roughly 8.2% held by the top ten. What these receptors recognize is not known. The source material was CD4+ T cells from PBMCs cultured with SARS-CoV-2 spike peptides, sampled after COVID-19 vaccination. Receptor source: a human donor who received a COVID-19 vaccine. The conserved cysteine and the conserved F or W are not part of the CDR3 here. Each record gives: J gene, clone size, V gene, CDR3 protein. Rows give clone size only sometimes, using once, few, many, or a class for an expanded clone.

>TRBJ1-2|-|TRBV2
ASSVQVGYT
>TRBJ2-7|few|TRBV2
ASSLPRAGTGGYEQY
>TRBJ1-3|few|TRBV14
ASSLRSSSGNTIY
>TRBJ1-2|-|TRBV2
ASSDQGMGYGYT
>TRBJ1-6|-|TRBV11-3
ASSLAGVNSPLH
>TRBJ2-1|-|TRBV18
ASSPSLWTGPLAGRYKGQF
>TRBJ2-5|-|TRBV6-5
ASQDLRGIQETQY
>TRBJ2-5|-|TRBV7-2
ASSGSALETQY
>TRBJ2-3|-|TRBV5-4
ASSKITTPSSTDTQY
>TRBJ2-5|-|TRBV19
ASSRGTGIQETQY
>TRBJ1-5|-|TRBV2
ASSGWDRNNQPQH
>TRBJ2-5|medium-sized|TRBV7-9
ASSSGLAGGPGFQETQY
>TRBJ2-2|-|TRBV27
ASSLTKAGVTGELF
>TRBJ2-5|-|TRBV10-3
AISDLSGGAGETQY
>TRBJ2-3|once|TRBV6-1
ASSEGTSVDTQY